The clone carrying this TCR beta chain was found once. Looked up from germline, CDR1 is MNHEY and CDR2 is SVGAGI. V dropped 1 base and J dropped 0 bases, with 9 bases sitting between them. The CDR3 is made up of 16 amino acids. This specimen comes from a study of blood T cell repertoires in COVID-19. Study background: Samples representing acute and convalescent COVID-19 were sourced from the United States, Italy and Spain. Sources were T cells, B-cell-depleted T cells, or PBMCs; the material itself was cDNA or gDNA.

As originally analysed: It was from reference gene primer amplification that nucleated cell counts were estimated. Method: immunoSEQ multiplex PCR; TCRdb's copy keeps in-frame clones and lacks some. The DNA was the basis for D and trimming; V, J and clone size are from that table. The sample has approximately 170,000 clones; roughly 90% are singletons. Sequencing input: peripheral blood. The chain joins TRBV6-5 to TRBJ2-2; D is ambiguous. The TCR was taken from a woman in her 70s with acute or convalescent COVID-19. The CDR3 sequence is CASSYFAPANTGELFF. In DNA, the CDR3 is TGTGCCAGCAGTTACTTTGCGCCGGCGAACACCGGGGAGCTGTTTTTT.